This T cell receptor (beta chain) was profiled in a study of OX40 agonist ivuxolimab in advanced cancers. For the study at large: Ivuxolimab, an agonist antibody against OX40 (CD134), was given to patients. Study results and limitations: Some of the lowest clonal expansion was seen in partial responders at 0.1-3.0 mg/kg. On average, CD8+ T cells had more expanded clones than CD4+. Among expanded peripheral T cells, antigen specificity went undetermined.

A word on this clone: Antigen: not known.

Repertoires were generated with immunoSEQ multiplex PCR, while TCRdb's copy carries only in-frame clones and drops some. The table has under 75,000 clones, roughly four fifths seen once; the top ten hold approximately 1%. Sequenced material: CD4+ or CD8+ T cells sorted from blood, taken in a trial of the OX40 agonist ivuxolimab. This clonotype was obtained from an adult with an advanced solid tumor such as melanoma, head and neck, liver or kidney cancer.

In DNA, the CDR3 is TGTGCCAGCAGCCCCTTTAACTCCTACAATGAGCAGTTCTTC. Translating it yields CASSPFNSYNEQFF. The chain carries TRBV7-9 and TRBJ2-1; D is uncertain. The germline V gene has CDR1 SEHNR and CDR2 FQNEAQ (reference sequence). The V gene lost 5 bases and the J gene lost 0 bases, with 8 bases spanning the gap. CDR3 size: 14 residues.